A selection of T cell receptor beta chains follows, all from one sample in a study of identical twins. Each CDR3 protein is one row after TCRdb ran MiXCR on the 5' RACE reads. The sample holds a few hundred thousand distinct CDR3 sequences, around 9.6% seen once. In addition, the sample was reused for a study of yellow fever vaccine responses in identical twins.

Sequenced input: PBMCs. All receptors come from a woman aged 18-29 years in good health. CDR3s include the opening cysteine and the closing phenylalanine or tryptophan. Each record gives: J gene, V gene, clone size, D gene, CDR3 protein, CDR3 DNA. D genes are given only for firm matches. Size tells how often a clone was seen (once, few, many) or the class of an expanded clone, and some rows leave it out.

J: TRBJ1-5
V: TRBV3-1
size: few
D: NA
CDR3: CASSQDLVPGQPQHF
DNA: TGTGCCAGCAGCCAAGATCTCGTCCCGGGGCAGCCCCAGCATTTT

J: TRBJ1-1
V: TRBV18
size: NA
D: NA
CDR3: CASSPPGGGVSTEAFF
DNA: TGTGCCAGCTCACCACCGGGAGGGGGGGTCTCCACTGAAGCTTTCTTT

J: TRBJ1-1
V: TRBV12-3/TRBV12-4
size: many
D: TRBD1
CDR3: CASSLGTGGKGSEAFF
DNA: TGTGCCAGCAGTTTGGGGACAGGGGGCAAGGGCTCTGAAGCTTTCTTT

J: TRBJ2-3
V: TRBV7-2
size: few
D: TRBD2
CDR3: CASSPGGGLGTDTQYF
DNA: TGTGCCAGCAGCCCCGGCGGCGGACTAGGCACAGATACGCAGTATTTT

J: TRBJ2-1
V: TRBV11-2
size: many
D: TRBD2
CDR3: CASSYYTLAGGQYNEQFF
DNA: TGTGCCAGCAGCTATTATACCCTAGCGGGAGGTCAGTACAATGAGCAGTTCTTC

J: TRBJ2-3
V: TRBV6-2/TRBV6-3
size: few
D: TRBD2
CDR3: CASSRIAGGSILDTQYF
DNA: TGTGCCAGCAGTCGGATAGCGGGAGGATCAATTCTTGATACGCAGTATTTT

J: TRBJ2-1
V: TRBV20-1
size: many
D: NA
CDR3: CSARVPVGDGNEQFF
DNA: TGCAGTGCTAGAGTTCCAGTAGGGGATGGCAATGAGCAGTTCTTC

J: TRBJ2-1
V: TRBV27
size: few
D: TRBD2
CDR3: CASSLLGGSLNEQFF
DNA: TGTGCCAGCAGTTTATTAGGCGGGAGTCTCAATGAGCAGTTCTTC

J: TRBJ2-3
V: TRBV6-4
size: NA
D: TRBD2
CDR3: CASGPRAGGPDTQYF
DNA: TGTGCCAGCGGGCCTAGAGCGGGAGGGCCAGATACGCAGTATTTT

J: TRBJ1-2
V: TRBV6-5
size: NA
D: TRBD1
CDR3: CASSYSDRIYGYTF
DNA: TGTGCCAGCAGTTACTCGGACAGGATTTATGGCTACACCTTC

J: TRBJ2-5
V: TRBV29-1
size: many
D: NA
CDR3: CSGWGGSWRETQYF
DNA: TGCAGCGGCTGGGGTGGATCTTGGAGGGAGACCCAGTACTTC

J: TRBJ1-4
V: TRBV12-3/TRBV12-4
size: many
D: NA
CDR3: CASSSHGGRSTNEKLFF
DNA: TGTGCCAGCAGTTCTCACGGGGGGCGTTCAACTAATGAAAAACTGTTTTTT

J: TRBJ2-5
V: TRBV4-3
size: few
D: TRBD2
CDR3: CASSQVGAGGTQETQYF
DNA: TGCGCCAGCAGCCAAGTCGGGGCGGGAGGGACCCAAGAGACCCAGTACTTC

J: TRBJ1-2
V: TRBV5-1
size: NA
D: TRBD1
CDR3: CASSTGRDRGYGYTF
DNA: TGCGCCAGCAGCACTGGGAGAGACAGGGGGTATGGCTACACCTTC

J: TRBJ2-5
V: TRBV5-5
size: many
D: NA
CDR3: CASSLLPGPQETQYF
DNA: TGTGCCAGCAGCCTCTTGCCGGGGCCCCAAGAGACCCAGTACTTC

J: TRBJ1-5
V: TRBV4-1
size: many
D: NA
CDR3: CASSQGRAQPQHF
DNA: TGCGCCAGCAGCCAAGGCAGGGCCCAGCCCCAGCATTTT

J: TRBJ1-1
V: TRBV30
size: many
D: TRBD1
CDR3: CAWGDRRNTEAFF
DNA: TGTGCCTGGGGGGACAGAAGAAACACTGAAGCTTTCTTT

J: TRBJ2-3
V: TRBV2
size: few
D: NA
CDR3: CASSEQLFTDTQYF
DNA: TGTGCCAGCAGTGAACAACTATTTACAGATACGCAGTATTTT

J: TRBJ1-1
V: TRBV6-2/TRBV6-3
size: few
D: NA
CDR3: CASSFSQGRTEAFF
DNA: TGTGCCAGCAGTTTCTCCCAGGGACGAACTGAAGCTTTCTTT

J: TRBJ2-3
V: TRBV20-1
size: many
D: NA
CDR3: CSAVPGSGTDTQYF
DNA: TGCAGTGCTGTGCCAGGGTCGGGGACAGATACGCAGTATTTT

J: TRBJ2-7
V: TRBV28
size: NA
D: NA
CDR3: CASRPSSGAYEQYF
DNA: TGTGCCAGCAGACCCTCGAGTGGCGCCTACGAGCAGTACTTC

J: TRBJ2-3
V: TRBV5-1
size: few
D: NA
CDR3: CASSVLWDGYSTDTQYF
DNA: TGCGCCAGCAGCGTACTATGGGACGGCTATAGCACAGATACGCAGTATTTT

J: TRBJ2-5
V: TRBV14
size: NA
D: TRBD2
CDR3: CASSPWTSGAAQYF
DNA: TGTGCCAGCAGCCCCTGGACTAGCGGGGCCGCTCAGTACTTC

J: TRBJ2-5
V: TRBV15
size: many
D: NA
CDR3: CATSRARVVETQYF
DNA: TGTGCCACCAGCAGAGCGCGGGTAGTGGAGACCCAGTACTTC

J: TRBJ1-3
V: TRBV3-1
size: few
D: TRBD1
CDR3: CASSQDRSSGNTIYF
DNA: TGTGCCAGCAGCCAGGACAGGTCCTCTGGAAACACCATATATTTT

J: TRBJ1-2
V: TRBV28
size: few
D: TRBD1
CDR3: CASSLIAGGYGYTF
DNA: TGTGCCAGCAGTTTAATTGCAGGGGGGTATGGCTACACCTTC

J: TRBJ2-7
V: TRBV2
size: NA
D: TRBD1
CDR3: CASSPTGNVYEQYF
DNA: TGTGCCAGCAGTCCGACAGGGAACGTTTACGAGCAGTACTTC

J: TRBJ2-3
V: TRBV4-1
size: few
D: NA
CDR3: CASSQVGYTDTQYF
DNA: TGCGCCAGCAGCCAAGTTGGATACACAGATACGCAGTATTTT

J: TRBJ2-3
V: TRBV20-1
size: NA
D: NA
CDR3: CSAYWATDTQYF
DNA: TGCAGTGCTTATTGGGCGACAGATACGCAGTATTTT

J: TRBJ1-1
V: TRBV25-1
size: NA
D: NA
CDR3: CASFPPGRPLTEAFF
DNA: TGTGCCAGCTTCCCACCGGGGCGGCCGCTCACTGAAGCTTTCTTT

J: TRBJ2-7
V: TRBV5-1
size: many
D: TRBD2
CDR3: CASSNRDGRDEQYF
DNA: TGCGCCAGCTCTAACCGGGACGGGAGGGACGAGCAGTACTTC

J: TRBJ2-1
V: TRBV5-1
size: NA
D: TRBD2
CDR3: CASSTPGLAGGQNEQFF
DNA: TGCGCCAGCAGCACCCCGGGACTAGCGGGAGGGCAAAATGAGCAGTTCTTC

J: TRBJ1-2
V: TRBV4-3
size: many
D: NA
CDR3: CASSPSSHSNYGYTF
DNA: TGCGCCAGCAGCCCCTCGTCTCACTCTAACTATGGCTACACCTTC

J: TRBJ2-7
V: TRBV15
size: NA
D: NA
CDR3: CATSIERVTYEQYF
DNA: TGTGCCACCAGCATCGAACGGGTGACCTACGAGCAGTACTTC

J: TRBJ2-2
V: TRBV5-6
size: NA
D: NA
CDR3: CASRVRTGELFF
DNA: TGTGCCAGCAGGGTCAGAACCGGGGAGCTGTTTTTT

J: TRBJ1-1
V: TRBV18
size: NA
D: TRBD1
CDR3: CASSATQTGVRVAEAFF
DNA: TGTGCCAGCTCAGCAACACAAACAGGGGTTCGGGTCGCTGAAGCTTTCTTT

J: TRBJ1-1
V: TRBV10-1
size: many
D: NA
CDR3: CASSASSPGKTEAFF
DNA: TGCGCCAGCAGTGCCTCAAGCCCAGGGAAGACTGAAGCTTTCTTT

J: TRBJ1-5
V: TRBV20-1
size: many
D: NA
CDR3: CSARRLGSNQPQHF
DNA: TGCAGTGCTAGGAGGCTGGGTAGCAATCAGCCCCAGCATTTT

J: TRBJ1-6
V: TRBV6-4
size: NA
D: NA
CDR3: CASRVGSYNSPLHF
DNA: TGTGCCAGCCGTGTCGGCTCCTATAATTCACCCCTCCACTTT

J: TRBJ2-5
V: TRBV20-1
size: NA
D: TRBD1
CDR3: CSAPLGQEPSGTQYF
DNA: TGCAGTGCTCCCCTGGGACAGGAGCCTTCGGGGACCCAGTACTTC

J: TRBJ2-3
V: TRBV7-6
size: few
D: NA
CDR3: CASSLDWGDTQYF
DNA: TGTGCCAGCAGCTTAGATTGGGGAGATACGCAGTATTTT

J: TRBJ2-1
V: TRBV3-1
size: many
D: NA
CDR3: CASSQARGGNEQFF
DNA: TGTGCCAGCAGCCAGGCTAGGGGCGGTAATGAGCAGTTCTTC

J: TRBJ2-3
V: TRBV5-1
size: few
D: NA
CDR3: CASSLRDPGSTDTQYF
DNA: TGCGCCAGCAGCTTACGGGACCCGGGAAGCACAGATACGCAGTATTTT

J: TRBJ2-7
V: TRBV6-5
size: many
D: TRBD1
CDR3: CASSYSPPIRGSYEQYF
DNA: TGTGCCAGCAGTTACTCCCCACCAATCAGGGGGTCCTACGAGCAGTACTTC

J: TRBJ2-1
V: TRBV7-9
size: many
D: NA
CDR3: CASSHQLYEQFF
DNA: TGTGCCAGCAGCCACCAACTGTATGAGCAGTTCTTC

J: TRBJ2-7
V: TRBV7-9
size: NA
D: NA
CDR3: CASSLWEAEQYF
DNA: TGTGCCAGCAGCTTATGGGAAGCCGAGCAGTACTTC

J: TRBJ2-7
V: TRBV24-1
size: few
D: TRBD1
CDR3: CATSDNRDRALYEQYF
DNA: TGTGCCACCAGTGATAACCGGGACAGGGCGCTCTACGAGCAGTACTTC

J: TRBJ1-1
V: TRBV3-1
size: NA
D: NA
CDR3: CASSLRTVGTEAFF
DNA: TGTGCCAGCAGCCTCAGGACAGTGGGCACTGAAGCTTTCTTT

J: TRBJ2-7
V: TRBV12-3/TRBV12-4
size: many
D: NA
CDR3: CASSLIYEQYF
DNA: TGTGCCAGCAGTTTAATCTACGAGCAGTACTTC

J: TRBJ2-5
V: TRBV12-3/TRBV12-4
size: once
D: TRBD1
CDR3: CASTDRGPETQYF
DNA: TGTGCCAGCACCGACAGGGGGCCAGAGACCCAGTACTTC

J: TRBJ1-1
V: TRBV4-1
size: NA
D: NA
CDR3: CASSQLGRSEAFF
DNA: TGCGCCAGCAGCCAGTTAGGACGGTCCGAAGCTTTCTTT